What follows is one TCR beta chain and its context. Its antigen specificity is not known. Base qualities are missing; no much larger clone stands one base away. The collaborating institutions used their own protocols to collect whole blood in K2EDTA tubes. For TCRbeta analysis, collaborators shipped samples as frozen whole blood, isolated PBMCs, or DNA extracted from either of those sample types. This entry is derived from a study of blood T cell repertoires in COVID-19 (dated by TCRdb to 2020 to 2021). Regarding the study in general: Samples from collaborators originated in the United States, Italy and Spain and spanned both the acute and convalescent phases of COVID-19. The material from the prospective study consisted of cDNA or gDNA derived from T cells, B-cell-depleted T cells, or PBMCs. The dataset comprised deeply sampled blood TCRbeta repertoires from subjects exposed to, actively infected with, or recovered from COVID-19. The repertoires were released in a freely available public database intended as a resource for research on the immune response to SARS-CoV-2. The samples were drawn from two sources: the first 160 participants of the ongoing ImmuneRACE study, and 1,254 subjects contributed by 6 global collaborators. A de-identified subject ID, COVID-19 status, age in years and sex were almost always included in the sample metadata. HLA class I and class II types, where available, came from metadata supplied by the sample provider rather than from assay-based typing.

From the cysteine up to the phenylalanine, the CDR3 has a length of 13 residues. Solely the CDR3 DNA is kept, with 39 bases framed from the first base. The germline V gene supplies CDR1 KGHSH and CDR2 LQKENI. After removal of 6 bases from V and 9 bases from J, the junction retains 6 bases not matched to a gene. Overall results and qualifications from the work: The quantity of clinical and demographic metadata differed by source and by participant and was supplied without curation.

The immunoSEQ Assay, a bias-controlled multiplex PCR, was used to amplify TCRbeta CDR3 regions from genomic DNA. In the original analysis: The number of nucleated cells in each sample was estimated by amplification of reference gene primers within the assay. To quantify the absolute abundance of each unique TCRbeta CDR3 rearrangement, sequence reads were collapsed and filtered. For each sample, productive Simpson clonality was calculated as the square root of Simpson's diversity index across productive rearrangements. This immuneACCESS table, as held by TCRdb, lists in-frame sequences with V and J called but not all clones. Of the missing ones, under half trace to an unresolved V gene in checked studies; the others have no known cause. V and J calls and clone size follow that table, whereas D and trimming were derived from the DNA. A total of about 110,000 clones appear in this sample, approximately 88% of them only once. Of the sample, under 3% is held by the ten largest clones.

This receptor was taken from a human donor in a cohort sampled during active COVID-19. The sequencing sample was made of peripheral blood. This chain is built from TRBV18 and TRBJ2-7, with 12 bases in between that match TRBD1. The sequence in DNA is TGTGCCAGCTCCCCCGGGACAGGGGGCACGCAGTACTTC. Translated, this gives CASSPGTGGTQYF.